This T cell receptor (beta chain) was sequenced for a study of yellow fever vaccine responses in identical twins. The CDR3 is 15 residues long. TCRdb redid the calling of the RT-PCR reads with MiXCR, one entry per CDR3 protein. The sample carries approximately 5,000 distinct CDR3 sequences, 71% recorded once. This chain uses TRBV12-2 with TRBJ2-1; the D segment call TRBD1 is taken from the table without a DNA check. TRBV12-2 is given as a pseudogene. The sequenced sample was T cells from blood (PBMCs), unsorted or a sorted subset (not recorded which), obtained before or after yellow fever vaccination (not recorded which). This receptor was taken from a woman aged 18-35 years who received the yellow fever vaccine. The CDR3 sequence: CASRLGRGVSNEQFF. In DNA form, the CDR3 reads TGTGCAAGTCGCTTAGGAAGGGGAGTCTCCAATGAGCAGTTCTTC.